The sequence of this T cell receptor beta chain was determined in a study of blood T cell repertoires in COVID-19. Study in general: Samples taken during acute and convalescent COVID-19 were collected in the United States, Italy and Spain. From T cells, B-cell-depleted T cells, or PBMCs came the material, which was cDNA or gDNA.

It was during active infection that Seattle patients were enrolled and then longitudinally followed. Authors' processing steps: Reference gene primer amplification in the assay estimated nucleated cell counts. TCRdb's copy holds only in-frame clones and misses some; the assay was immunoSEQ multiplex PCR. V, J and clone size are those of that table, while D and trimming were read from the DNA. The table records roughly 410,000 clones, about 89% of them present only once. V gave up 5 bases and J gave up 0 bases, with 14 bases separating them. In germline, CDR1 is SEHNR, CDR2 FQNEAQ (reference sequence). The CDR3 consists of 16 residues.

The V call is TRBV7-9, the J call TRBJ1-3; unclear D gene. The specimen was peripheral blood. The TCR originated in a woman aged 55-69 years with COVID-19, enrolled during active disease. The CDR3, as DNA: TGTGCCAGCAGCCAAGTTGTTGCGAGCTCTGGAAACACCATATATTTT. It translates to CASSQVVASSGNTIYF.